The 7 T cell receptor beta chains below come from one sample, sequenced in a study of CXCR3-negative and CXCR3-positive naive CD8 T cells. Findings and limits, study-wide: TRB CDR3 hydrophobicity was greater in CXCR3-positive naive cells than in CXCR3-negative naive cells.

The TRB cDNA libraries were prepared by 5' RACE with UMI labels. TCRdb derives one entry per CDR3 protein from the 5' RACE reads, leaving out DNA. This sample carries 6,000 or so distinct CDR3 sequences, with 1.7% going to the ten biggest clones. No antigen has been assigned to these receptors. The sequencing sample was made of naive CXCR3+ CD8+ T cells from blood. Documented subset: CD45RO-CCR7+CD27+CD95- naive CD8+ T cells expressing CXCR3 (TNR3+). The receptors originated from a human donor in good health. Some clones in this sample may be carry-over from other donors' samples.

This clonotype is classed as medium-sized by frequency. CDR3 sequence: CASSLVAAEQYF. V usage is TRBV7-9 and J usage is TRBJ2-7. The CDR3 length is 12 residues. Per germline, CDR1 SEHNR and CDR2 FQNEAQ (reference sequence).

This sequence joins TRBV11-2 and TRBJ2-2; TCRdb names TRBD2, which stays unverified in the absence of DNA. CDR1 is SGHAT, CDR2 FQNNGV, per germline. The CDR3 has 15 amino acids. The CDR3 spells CASSRTSGNTGELFF.

The chain couples TRBV29-1 to TRBJ1-1; there is no DNA to check the TCRdb D call of TRBD1. Germline loops: CDR1 SQVTM, CDR2 ANQGSEA. The length of the CDR3 is 11 residues. CDR3 loop: CSVSHRDRAFF. Together with reference TRBV29-1 and TRBJ1-1, the CDR3 gives the full variable domain: SAVISQKPSRDICQRGTSLTIQCQVDSQVTMMFWYRQQPGQSLTLIATANQGSEATYESGFVIDKFPISRPNLTFSTLTVSNMSPEDSSIYLCSVSHRDRAFFGQGTRLTVV.

The gene calls are TRBV21-1 and TRBJ1-1; TCRdb lists TRBD1, though no DNA is available to test this call. TRBV21-1 is a recognized pseudogene. This CDR3 contains 16 residues. The CDR3 region is CASSSPRGSMNTEAFF.

This clonotype is identified as medium-sized (0.01 to 0.1%) from frequency. The chain joins TRBV9 to TRBJ2-7; the TCRdb call, TRBD1, lacks DNA for checking. Germline V CDR1 and CDR2: SGDLS, YYNGEE. This CDR3 region has 17 residues. The CDR3 spells CASSVDPTGSGSYEQYF.

In terms of frequency, this clonotype is medium-sized. V gene TRBV2 combines with J gene TRBJ2-7; checking the TCRdb D call of TRBD1 is not possible without DNA. This CDR3 contains 12 residues. Germline V gives CDR1 SNHLY, CDR2 FYNNEI. CDR3 in amino acids: CASRGGAYEQYF.

This chain uses TRBV5-1 with TRBJ2-7; TCRdb calls TRBD1, which cannot be checked without DNA. Germline CDR1 and CDR2: SGHRS and YFSETQ. The CDR3 extends over 15 amino acids. The CDR3 is CASSPRGARTYEQYF.